This TCR beta chain was identified during a study of regulatory T cells in long-lasting Graves disease. Overall study findings and caveats: TRBV28, TRBJ1-2 and TRBJ2-5 were favored in persistent disease.

In regard to this clonotype: The target antigen is unknown.

Time point: persistent/refractory GD, antithyroid drugs over 5 years with positive TRAb. The TCR library was made from RNA extracted from PBMCs. Assembly of TCR beta libraries relied on iRepertoire HTBI primers together with Arm-PCR of CDR3 regions. TCRdb re-analysed the multiplex PCR reads in MiXCR, keeping a single row per CDR3 protein. In the table there are a few hundred thousand distinct CDR3 sequences, roughly a fifth of which are singletons. This CDR3 is built from 16 residues. Germline loops: CDR1 SEHNR, CDR2 FQNEAQ (reference sequence). V gave up 8 bases and J gave up 0 bases, with 17 bases separating them.

This chain uses TRBV7-9 with TRBJ2-1, with D possibly TRBD2 on 5 matching bases. This TCR came from a female donor with Graves disease. Sequenced material: peripheral blood mononuclear cells (PBMCs), taken when the disease was refractory, from a patient treated with antithyroid drugs. CDR3 region: CASGYETGSSYNEQFF. The CDR3 region has the DNA TGTGCCAGCGGATATGAGACTGGGAGCTCCTACAATGAGCAGTTCTTC.